The sequence of this T cell receptor (beta chain) was determined in a study of shared clonotypes between healthy human individuals. Study-level findings and limits: Among non-shared clonotypes, generation probabilities were lower than among those shared by all four donors.

Assay used: immunoSEQ multiplex PCR; TCRdb lists only in-frame clones, some missing. The repertoire holds 640,000 or so clones, with 72% as singletons. In regard to this clone: Antigen unknown.

The TCR originated in a woman aged 25 to 45 in good health. The sample consisted of memory CD4+ T cells sorted from blood. Described subset: CD45RA-negative fraction.

The CDR3 loop reads CASSVISGSSRYNEQFF. DNA for the CDR3: TGTGCCAGCAGTGTGATTAGCGGGAGCTCCCGCTACAATGAGCAGTTCTTC. The genes are TRBV27 and TRBJ2-1; 9 nucleotides match TRBD2. Trimming removed 5 bases from V and 3 bases from J; junction bases left unmatched: 11. This CDR3 has 17 amino acids. The germline gives CDR1 MNHEY, CDR2 SMNVEV (reference sequence).